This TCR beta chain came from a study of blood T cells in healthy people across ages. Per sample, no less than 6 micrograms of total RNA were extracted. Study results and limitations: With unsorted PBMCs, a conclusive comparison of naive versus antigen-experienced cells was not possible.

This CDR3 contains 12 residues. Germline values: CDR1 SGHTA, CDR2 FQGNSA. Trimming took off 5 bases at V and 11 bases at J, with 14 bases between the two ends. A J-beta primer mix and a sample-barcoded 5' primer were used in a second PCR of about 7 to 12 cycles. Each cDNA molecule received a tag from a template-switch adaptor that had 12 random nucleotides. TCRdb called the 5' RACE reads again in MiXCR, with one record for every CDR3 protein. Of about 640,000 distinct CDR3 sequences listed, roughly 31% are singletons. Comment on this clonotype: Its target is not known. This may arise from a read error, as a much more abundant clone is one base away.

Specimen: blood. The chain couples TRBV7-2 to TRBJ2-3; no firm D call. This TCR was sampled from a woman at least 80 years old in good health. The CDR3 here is CASSPDPLQQYF. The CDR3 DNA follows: TGTGCCAGCAGCCCCGACCCCCTGCAGCAGTATTTT.